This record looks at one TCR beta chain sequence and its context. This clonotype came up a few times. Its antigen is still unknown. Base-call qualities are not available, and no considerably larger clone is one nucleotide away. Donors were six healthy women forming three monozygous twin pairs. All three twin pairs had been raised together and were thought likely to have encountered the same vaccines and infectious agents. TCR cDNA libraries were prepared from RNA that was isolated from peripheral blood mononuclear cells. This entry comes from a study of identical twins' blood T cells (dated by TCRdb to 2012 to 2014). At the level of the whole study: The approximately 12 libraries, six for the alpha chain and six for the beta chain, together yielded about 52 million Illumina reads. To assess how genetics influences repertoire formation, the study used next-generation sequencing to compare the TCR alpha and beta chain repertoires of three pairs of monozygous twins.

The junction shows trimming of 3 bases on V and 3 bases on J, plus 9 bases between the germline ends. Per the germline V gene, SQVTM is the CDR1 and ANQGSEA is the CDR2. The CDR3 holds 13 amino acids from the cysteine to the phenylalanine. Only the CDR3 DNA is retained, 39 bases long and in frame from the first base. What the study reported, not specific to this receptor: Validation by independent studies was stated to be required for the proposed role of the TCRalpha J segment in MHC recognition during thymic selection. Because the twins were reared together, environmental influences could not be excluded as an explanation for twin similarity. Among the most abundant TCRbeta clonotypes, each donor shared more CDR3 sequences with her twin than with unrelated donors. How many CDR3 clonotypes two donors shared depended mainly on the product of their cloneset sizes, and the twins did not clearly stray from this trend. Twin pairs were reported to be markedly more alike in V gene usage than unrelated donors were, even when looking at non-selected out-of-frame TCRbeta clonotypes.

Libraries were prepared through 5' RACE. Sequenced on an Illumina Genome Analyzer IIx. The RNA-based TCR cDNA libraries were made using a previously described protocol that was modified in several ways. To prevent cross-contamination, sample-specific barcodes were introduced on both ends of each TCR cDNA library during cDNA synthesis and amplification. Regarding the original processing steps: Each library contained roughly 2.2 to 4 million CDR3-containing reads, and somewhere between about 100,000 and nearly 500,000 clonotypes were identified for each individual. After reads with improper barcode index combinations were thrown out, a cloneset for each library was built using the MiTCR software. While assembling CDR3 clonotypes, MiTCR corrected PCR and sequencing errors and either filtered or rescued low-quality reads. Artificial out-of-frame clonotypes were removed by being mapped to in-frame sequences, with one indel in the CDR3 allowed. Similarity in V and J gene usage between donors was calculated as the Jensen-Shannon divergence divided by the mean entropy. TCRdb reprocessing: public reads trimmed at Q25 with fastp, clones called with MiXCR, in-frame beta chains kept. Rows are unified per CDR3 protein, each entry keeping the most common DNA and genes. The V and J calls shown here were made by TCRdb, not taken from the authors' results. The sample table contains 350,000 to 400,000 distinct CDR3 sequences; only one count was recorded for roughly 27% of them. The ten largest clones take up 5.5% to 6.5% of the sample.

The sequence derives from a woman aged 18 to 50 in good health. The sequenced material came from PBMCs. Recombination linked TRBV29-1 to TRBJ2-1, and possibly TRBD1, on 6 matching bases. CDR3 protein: CSVETTGYNEQFF. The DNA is TGCAGCGTTGAGACGACAGGCTACAATGAGCAGTTCTTC.